This T cell receptor beta chain derives from a study of blood T cell repertoires in COVID-19. Across the whole study: The samples span acute and convalescent COVID-19 from the United States, Italy and Spain. The analysed material was cDNA or gDNA that came from T cells, B-cell-depleted T cells, or PBMCs.

This clone occurred once. The CDR3 has 15 residues. Germline CDR1 and CDR2: MDHEN and SYDVKM. Trimming stripped 1 base from V and 2 bases from J, with 10 bases between. In the authors' methods: Amplification of reference gene primers provided the estimated nucleated cell counts. Repertoires were generated with immunoSEQ multiplex PCR, while TCRdb's copy carries only in-frame clones and drops some. Clone size and the V and J calls come from that table; the DNA yielded D and trimming. The repertoire includes around 270,000 clones, approximately 87% of them detected once, and under 2.5% sits in the top ten.

The chain combines TRBV28 with TRBJ2-3, with D maybe TRBD2 (6 bases). Sequenced material: peripheral blood. The source of this sequence is a woman in her fifties or sixties with acute or convalescent COVID-19. The CDR3 bases are TGTGCCAGCAGTTTATCGGTAGCGGACACAGATACGCAGTATTTT. Translation gives CASSLSVADTDTQYF.